This TCR beta chain comes out of a study of glioma-infiltrating T cells. Using RNA template, CDR3s of TCR alpha and beta were amplified with iRepertoire arm-PCR. TCRdb processed the multiplex PCR reads anew with MiXCR; each CDR3 protein has one entry. This table holds 400,000 or so distinct CDR3 sequences, 41% found once. V was clipped by 8 bases and J by 3 bases; unmatched bases: 8. The CDR3 has 13 residues. CDR1 DFQATT and CDR2 SNEGSKA come from the germline V gene (reference sequence). In the case of this clonotype: Its target is unknown.

Study-wide points: Shared blood CDR3 signature motifs marked patients with low tissue-blood divergence. Gliomas, especially low-grade, showed above-expected tissue-blood divergence; non-neoplastic patients showed below.

Sample: glioma tissue, nonneoplastic brain tissue, or PBMCs (not recorded which). The rearrangement joins TRBV20-1 to TRBJ2-5; 8 bases agree with TRBD1. This TCR came from a human donor with low-grade glioma or glioblastoma, undergoing nonglioma brain surgery, or in good health (not recorded which). This CDR3 is CSTSDRVKETQYF. The DNA of the CDR3 is TGCAGTACCTCGGACAGGGTGAAAGAGACCCAGTACTTC.